This T cell receptor beta chain came from a study of vaccination and CD4 T cells after COVID-19. Study details: Investigators stimulated cells with overlapping spike peptides drawn from SARS-CoV-2, HCoV-NL63, HCoV-OC43 and HCoV-229E.

Of note for this clonotype: Its specificity is unknown.

An Oncomine TCR Beta short-read assay was used to sequence the DNA from cultured CD4+ T cells. Investigators isolated genomic DNA from cultured CD4+ T cells. TCRdb processed the PCR reads anew with MiXCR; each CDR3 protein has one entry. The sample holds some 12,000 distinct CDR3 sequences, almost 30% seen once. Study conclusions and caveats: Within the convalescent patients, spike mono-reactivity was found in 304 of 307 vaccine-specific clones.

Treatment described: roughly 11-day PBMC culture with coronavirus spike peptide pools or control peptides (ViraFEST assay). The collection of CD4+ T cells from the unexposed donor took place before the COVID-19 pandemic (2011-2018). ViraFEST enlarged antigen-specific T cell populations with peptide pools and afterwards sequenced TCRs. Trimming pared 0 bases from V and 10 bases from J, leaving 9 bases between. This CDR3 region has 13 residues. Germline CDR1 reads KGHDR; CDR2 reads SFDVKD. The chain recombines TRBV24-1 with TRBJ2-1; D is ambiguous. Sequencing used CD4+ T cells from blood, cultured in vitro. The sequence derives from a human donor in good health. Here the CDR3 DNA reads TGTGCCACCAGTGATTTGCTTCCCTACGAGCAGTTCTTC. It translates to CATSDLLPYEQFF.